This TCR beta chain was observed in a study of blood T cells in healthy people across ages. The germline V gene has CDR1 LGHNA and CDR2 YSLEER. CDR3 length: 17 amino acids. V lost 1 base to trimming and J lost 4 bases; unmatched junction nucleotides: 11. Alongside a J-beta primer mix, a sample-barcoded 5' primer served in a second PCR lasting roughly 7 to 11 cycles. TCRdb passed the 5' RACE reads through MiXCR, listing each CDR3 protein once. The sample has about 760,000 distinct CDR3 sequences, 20% to 30% seen once. These data were also reused for a study on T cells of mothers and their children.

The rearrangement uses TRBV4-3 and TRBJ1-1, with 8 nucleotides matching TRBD1. Input material: blood. The receptor's source is a boy aged 10-17 years in good health. CDR3 residues: CASSQGGGGTGTTEAFF. CDR3 bases: TGCGCCAGCAGCCAAGGGGGAGGGGGGACAGGTACCACTGAAGCTTTCTTT.